These 30 T cell receptor beta chains were all obtained from the same sample, sequenced in a study. TCRdb redid the calling of the 5' RACE reads with MiXCR, one entry per CDR3 protein. Seen here are 40,000 to 65,000 distinct CDR3 sequences, roughly a quarter observed once, and the top ten hold roughly 3%. Sequencing input: tumor-infiltrating naive CD4+ T cells sorted from the breast tumor. Subset defined: naive CD4+ T cells, CD4+CD45RA+CD25-. Receptors were obtained from a female donor with breast cancer.

This clonotype has more than one count but fewer than ten. V gene TRBV12-3 or TRBV12-4 combines with J gene TRBJ2-3, with 8 bases aligning to TRBD1. The CDR3 contains 14 residues. The V segment lost 6 bases and the J segment 3 bases; nucleotides outside the gene matches: 5. CDR3 amino acids: CASRWDRLTDTQYF. DNA for the CDR3: TGTGCCAGCAGGTGGGACAGGCTTACAGATACGCAGTATTTT.

Details on this clonotype: The DNA is omitted, as the CDR3 cannot be located on it reliably, and the CDR3 follows TCRdb's listing. The chain combines TRBV5-1 with TRBJ2-6; the table's D call, TRBD2, has no DNA check behind it. Germline CDR1 reads SGHRS; CDR2 reads YFSETQ. The CDR3 totals 17 residues, both ends included. CDR3 sequence: CASSFGPGLSGANVLTF.

The chain carries TRBV6-5 and TRBJ2-2, with D hard to call. Trimming stripped 2 bases from V and 5 bases from J, with 12 bases between. This CDR3 has 15 amino acids. Looked up from germline, CDR1 is MNHEY and CDR2 is SVGAGI. The CDR3 DNA is TGTGCCAGCAGTTACAGCCCCTGGAGTACCGGGGAGCTGTTTTTT. It specifies CASSYSPWSTGELFF.

The J gene is TRBJ1-2, the V gene TRBV7-2, with 7 bases identical to TRBD1. This CDR3 has 14 amino acids. J lost 2 bases, V lost 3 bases, and 3 bases had no gene match. The germline gives CDR1 SGHTA, CDR2 FQGNSA. The CDR3 coding sequence is TGTGCCAGCAGCTTCGGGACAGCGAACTATGGCTACACCTTC. Translated, it gives CASSFGTANYGYTF.

Regarding this clonotype: Relative to the germline gene, one junction end is altered; a read error may explain this. The J gene is TRBJ2-1, the V gene TRBV11-2; D perhaps matches TRBD2 (5 bases). The CDR3 has 15 amino acids. Germline V gene data show CDR1 as SGHAT and CDR2 as FQNNGV. The CDR3 spells CASSSTRSSYNGQFF. The CDR3 DNA is TGTGCCAGCAGTTCCACTAGAAGCTCCTACAATGGGCAGTTCTTC. Filled out from reference TRBV11-2 and TRBJ2-1, the complete variable domain reads EAGVAQSPRYKIIEKRQSVAFWCNPISGHATLYWYQQILGQGPKLLIQFQNNGVVDDSQLPKDRFSAERLKGVDSTLKIQPAKLEDSAVYLCASSSTRSSYNGQFFGPGTRLTVL.

This clonotype showed up many times. This chain connects TRBV5-5 to TRBJ2-5; 10 nucleotides match TRBD1. CDR1 is SGHKS and CDR2 is YYEKEE in the germline V gene (reference sequence). V dropped 1 base and J dropped 5; count of bases not matched to a gene: 8. The CDR3 is 16 residues long. CDR3 in amino acids: CASSLMTGGLGETQYF. The CDR3 nucleotides read TGTGCCAGCAGCTTGATGACAGGGGGCTTAGGGGAGACCCAGTACTTC.

This clonotype was picked up a small number of times. J is TRBJ2-3 and V is TRBV28; 7 bases agree with TRBD2. Germline V gene data show CDR1 as MDHEN and CDR2 as SYDVKM. This CDR3 has 13 residues. The ends lost 5 bases at V and 10 bases at J; junction bases unmatched: 9. The CDR3 bases are TGTGCCAGCAGTCAAGTTTCGGGAGGTGCGCAGTATTTT. This sequence encodes CASSQVSGGAQYF.

In the case of this clonotype: Germline is not matched at one junction end, which may reflect a read error. The J gene is TRBJ2-5, the V gene TRBV28; D possibly matches TRBD1 or TRBD2 (6 bases each). The CDR3 contains 16 residues. Germline V gene lookup returns CDR1 MDHEN and CDR2 SYDVKM. CDR3 protein: CASSYKIGGLEETRYF. The CDR3 coding sequence is TGTGCCAGCAGCTACAAAATAGGGGGACTCGAAGAGACCCGGTACTTC.

This clonotype was seen many times. V gene TRBV4-3 combines with J gene TRBJ1-2; TRBD1 aligns across 7 bases. V gave up 2 bases and J gave up 8 bases; unmatched junction bases: 8. The CDR3 has 14 amino acids. Germline V gives CDR1 LGHNA, CDR2 YSLEER. CDR3 nucleotides: TGCGCCAGCAGCCAACTCGGGACAGCGAAAGGCTACACCTTC. This encodes CASSQLGTAKGYTF.

The chain uses TRBV9 and TRBJ2-5, with 9 bases aligning to TRBD2. Unmatched junction bases numbered 13, after V lost 4 bases and J lost 3 bases. The CDR3 is 17 amino acids. CDR1 and CDR2 from the germline V gene are SGDLS and YYNGEE. The CDR3 sequence is CASSLRVGTSYEETQYF. The CDR3, as DNA: TGTGCCAGCAGCTTACGGGTGGGGACTAGCTACGAAGAGACCCAGTACTTC.

This clonotype was detected a few times. This sequence joins TRBV7-9 and TRBJ1-5; the D is unclear. This CDR3 is 13 amino acids long. Trimming took 5 bases from V and 4 from J, leaving 9 bases between them. Germline CDR1 is SEHNR and CDR2 is FQNEAQ (reference sequence). CDR3 nucleotide sequence: TGTGCCAGCAGCCCATTAAGTAATCAGCCCCAGCATTTT. Its translation is CASSPLSNQPQHF.

Ten or more counts support this clonotype. This chain links TRBV7-9 with TRBJ2-4, with 10 bases identical to TRBD1. Germline V CDR1 and CDR2: SEHNR, FQNEAQ (reference sequence). V gave up 8 bases and J gave up 7 bases; unmatched junction bases: 14. The CDR3 extends over 16 amino acids. CDR3 protein: CASSRDRGGIGNIQYF. The CDR3 nucleotides are TGTGCCAGCTCCCGGGACAGGGGAGGGATAGGGAACATTCAGTACTTC.

The chain recombines TRBV20-1 with TRBJ2-7; D unclear. Trimming cost V 1 base and J 4 bases, with 14 bases left between them. Germline CDR1 DFQATT, CDR2 SNEGSKA (reference sequence). The CDR3 length is 14 residues. Written as DNA, the CDR3 is TGCAGTGCTAGAGTGGCAGTTAGAAAGTACGAGCAGTACTTC. Translating it yields CSARVAVRKYEQYF.

Only a few counts were recorded for this clonotype. The chain uses TRBV20-1 and TRBJ2-7; 11 bases are shared with TRBD1. CDR3 size: 14 residues. V lost 6 bases and J lost 3; bases outside the gene matches: 7. CDR1 is DFQATT, CDR2 SNEGSKA, per germline (reference sequence). CDR3 bases: TGCAGTGCCGCTGGGACAGGGGGAAACTACGAGCAGTACTTC. This encodes CSAAGTGGNYEQYF.

This clonotype was seen many times. The gene calls are TRBV15 and TRBJ2-3; a possible D gene is TRBD2 (5 bases). Deletions cut 4 bases from V and 5 bases from J, with 13 bases between. This CDR3 is built from 14 residues. CDR1 and CDR2 from the germline V gene are LNHNV and YYDKDF (reference sequence). In nucleotides, the CDR3 is TGTGCCACCAGCACGCGGGCCGAGGGAGATACGCAGTATTTT. It codes for CATSTRAEGDTQYF.

At least ten counts were recorded for this clonotype. The V call is TRBV6-5, the J call TRBJ2-7, with D perhaps TRBD1 (5 bases). The CDR3 has 12 residues. Looked up from germline, CDR1 is MNHEY and CDR2 is SVGAGI. Trimming shortened V by 11 bases and J by 6 bases, and 17 bases separated the two germline ends. This chain's CDR3 is CAAHRTTGEQYF. The CDR3 region has the DNA TGTGCCGCTCACAGGACGACGGGCGAGCAGTACTTC.

As for this clonotype: Likely a read error: the CDR3 ends without its conserved phenylalanine or tryptophan. The chain joins TRBV28 to TRBJ1-2; no clear D gene. The CDR3 is 13 residues long. V lost 7 bases and J 2 bases, leaving 11 bases between the germline ends. In germline, CDR1 is MDHEN, CDR2 SYDVKM. The CDR3 region is CASIPSMNYGYTL. CDR3 DNA: TGTGCCAGCATCCCGTCCATGAACTATGGCTACACCCTC.

This clonotype was picked up a small number of times. This chain uses TRBV3-1 with TRBJ2-3; a possible D gene is TRBD2 (6 bases). The CDR3 runs to 14 residues. The germline gives CDR1 LGHDT, CDR2 YNNKEL (reference sequence). Between the trimmed V and J ends, which lost 0 bases and 4 bases, there was a span of 8 bases. This chain's CDR3 is CASSQESGADTQYF. DNA for the CDR3: TGTGCCAGCAGCCAAGAATCGGGGGCAGATACGCAGTATTTT.

On this clonotype itself: This may be a read error: a much more frequent sequence differs by one nucleotide. The rearrangement joins TRBV12-3 or TRBV12-4 to TRBJ2-5; D is uncertain. The CDR3 is made up of 14 amino acids. The CDR3 sequence is CASNLRTAQETQYF. The CDR3 DNA reads TGTGCCAGCAATTTACGTACAGCTCAAGAGACCCAGTACTTC.

This clonotype came up many times. V usage is TRBV20-1 and J usage is TRBJ1-3; D gene unclear. Germline-derived CDR1 and CDR2 are DFQATT and SNEGSKA (reference sequence). V was pared by 3 bases and J by 2 bases, with 11 bases between. The CDR3 contains 14 residues. CDR3 in amino acids: CSASAGETGNTIYF. The CDR3 DNA is TGCAGTGCTAGTGCCGGGGAAACTGGAAACACCATATATTTT.

The sample holds a few counts of this clonotype. The V gene is TRBV7-8, the J gene TRBJ2-3; D may be TRBD1 (5 bases). Germline lookup yields CDR1 SGHVS and CDR2 FQNEAQ. The CDR3 contains 16 residues. Trimming pared 3 bases from V and 4 bases from J, leaving 17 bases between. The CDR3 region is CASSFDSRVNADTQYF. DNA of the CDR3: TGTGCCAGCAGCTTCGATAGCAGGGTCAACGCAGATACGCAGTATTTT.

This clonotype was seen ten or more times. The chain links TRBV29-1 to TRBJ1-5; D unclear. Germline CDR1 SQVTM, CDR2 ANQGSEA. The CDR3 is 13 amino acids. V was cut by 0 bases and J by 6 bases, with 9 bases left in between. CDR3 bases: TGCAGCGTTGAAGAGAGTCGGGGTCAGCCCCAGCATTTT. Translation: CSVEESRGQPQHF. Full variable domain (outside the CDR3, taken from reference TRBV29-1 and TRBJ1-5): SAVISQKPSRDICQRGTSLTIQCQVDSQVTMMFWYRQQPGQSLTLIATANQGSEATYESGFVIDKFPISRPNLTFSTLTVSNMSPEDSSIYLCSVEESRGQPQHFGDGTRLSIL.

Points on this clonotype: A junction end diverges from the germline sequence, so it may reflect a read error. This chain links TRBV4-1 with TRBJ1-2; 7 bases are shared with TRBD1. CDR3 size: 14 residues. Germline V gene data show CDR1 as MGHRA and CDR2 as YSYEKL. DNA for the CDR3: TGCGCCGGCAGCCAAGCTGACAGGGCCGGTGGCTACACCTTC. This gives the protein CAGSQADRAGGYTF.

This chain connects TRBV28 to TRBJ2-3; a possible D gene is TRBD1 (5 bases). V was cut by 5 bases and J by 5 bases, with 14 bases left in between. CDR3 length: 14 amino acids. The germline V gene has CDR1 MDHEN and CDR2 SYDVKM. The CDR3: CASSDRRQKDTQYF. In nucleotides, the CDR3 is TGTGCCAGCAGTGATCGCAGACAGAAAGATACGCAGTATTTT.

The chain couples TRBV7-9 to TRBJ2-7, with D maybe TRBD1 (6 bases). Trimming pared 2 bases from V and 2 bases from J, leaving 7 bases between. The CDR3 length is 13 residues. Per the germline V gene, CDR1 is SEHNR and CDR2 is FQNEAQ (reference sequence). The chain's CDR3 is CASSLSGAYEQYF. The CDR3 DNA is TGTGCCAGCAGCTTATCAGGGGCCTACGAGCAGTACTTC.

This clonotype occurred a few times. This chain uses TRBV3-1 with TRBJ2-1, with 10 bases identical to TRBD2. There are 15 residues in the CDR3. The J segment lost 7 bases and the V segment lost 4 bases, leaving 7 bases of the junction unmatched. Germline V CDR1 and CDR2: LGHDT, YNNKEL (reference sequence). CDR3 loop: CASSPPGLAVNEQFF. The CDR3 coding sequence is TGTGCCAGCAGCCCCCCCGGACTAGCGGTGAATGAGCAGTTCTTC.

This clonotype was seen a few times. This sequence joins TRBV4-1 and TRBJ2-2; 7 bases fit TRBD1. Germline lookup yields CDR1 MGHRA and CDR2 YSYEKL. The CDR3 sequence is 16 residues long. With 2 bases clipped from V and 1 base from J, the junction kept 4 bases outside the gene matches. This CDR3 is CASSQSGTVNTGELFF. CDR3 sequence (DNA): TGCGCCAGCAGCCAATCAGGGACAGTGAACACCGGGGAGCTGTTTTTT.

As for this clonotype: A much larger clonotype is one base distant, so this may be a read error. The rearrangement uses TRBV10-1 and TRBJ2-1; D is unresolved. Germline CDR1 WNHNN, CDR2 SYGVQD (reference sequence). This CDR3 is built from 12 residues. Trimming took 3 bases from V and 10 from J, leaving 10 bases between them. The CDR3: CASSDHIGEQFF. The CDR3 nucleotides read TGCGCCAGCAGTGACCACATCGGCGAGCAGTTCTTC.

This clonotype was picked up a small number of times. The rearrangement links TRBV18 to TRBJ2-6; D is uncertain. The CDR3 runs 15 residues. Trimming removed 3 bases at V and 2 bases at J, with 8 bases between. Germline V lookup: CDR1 KGHSH, CDR2 LQKENI. CDR3 in amino acids: CASSPAVTGANVLTF. CDR3 DNA sequence: TGTGCCAGCTCACCCGCAGTAACTGGGGCCAACGTCCTGACTTTC.

This sequence joins TRBV20-1 and TRBJ1-2; D is unclear. This CDR3 comprises 10 residues. V was trimmed by 6 bases and J by 6 bases, leaving 8 bases between them. The V gene's germline CDR1 is DFQATT and CDR2 SNEGSKA (reference sequence). The CDR3 nucleotides read TGCAGTGCCCACCGCAATGGCTACACCTTC. As protein: CSAHRNGYTF.